The 12 T cell receptor beta chains presented below share a single source sample, sequenced in a study of cytomegalovirus exposure and HLA in healthy donors. Vbeta (60) and Jbeta (13) primers were used in the PCR. Sequencing used immunoSEQ multiplex PCR; TCRdb keeps in-frame clones, though not all of them. The sample table includes around 100,000 clones. Sequencing was performed on PBMCs. These receptors came from a man aged 50-60 years in good health and CMV-seronegative.

The rearrangement links TRBV11-3 to TRBJ1-1; 7 bases are a match to TRBD1. CDR3 size: 16 residues. The J segment lost 3 bases and the V segment lost 1 base, leaving 8 bases of the junction unmatched. Germline CDR1 SGHNT, CDR2 YENEEA. The CDR3 coding sequence is TGTGCCAGCAGCTTAGTCGCCGGGACAGTATACACTGAAGCTTTCTTT. Its protein product is CASSLVAGTVYTEAFF.

A word on this clone: One end of the junction does not line up with germline, which may come from a read error. The V gene is TRBV6-1, the J gene TRBJ2-7; TRBD2 agrees at 9 bases. The CDR3 runs 18 residues. Germline CDR1 and CDR2: MNHNS and SASEGT. CDR3: CASSEAGGPISNPYEQYF. CDR3 coding DNA: TGTGCCAGCAGCGAAGCGGGGGGACCAATCTCAAACCCTTACGAGCAGTACTTC.

This chain links TRBV4-2 with TRBJ2-3, with TRBD1 matching over 9 bases. After removal of 4 bases from V and 3 bases from J, the junction contained 8 bases not matched to a gene. Germline-derived CDR1 and CDR2 are LGHNA and YNFKEQ. CDR3 length: 16 amino acids. In DNA form, the CDR3 reads TGTGCCAGCAGCCGATATCCGGGACAGGGAACAGATACGCAGTATTTT. The encoded protein is CASSRYPGQGTDTQYF.

The rearrangement joins TRBV9 to TRBJ2-7, with D perhaps matching TRBD1 (5 bases). V was shortened by 0 bases and J by 6 bases, with 16 bases between the two germline ends. The CDR3 length is 15 residues. Per the germline V gene, CDR1 is SGDLS and CDR2 is YYNGEE. The CDR3 loop is CASSVAPQGGGEQYF. The DNA of the CDR3 is TGTGCCAGCAGCGTAGCTCCCCAGGGTGGCGGCGAGCAGTACTTC.

The chain carries TRBV2 and TRBJ1-2; D perhaps matches TRBD1 (6 bases). CDR3 length equals 12 residues. Trimming left V 4 bases short and J 8 bases short, with 11 bases between. CDR1 and CDR2 (germline): SNHLY, FYNNEI. The CDR3 sequence: CASSGGGAGYTF. CDR3 nucleotide sequence: TGTGCCAGCAGTGGAGGGGGAGCGGGCTACACCTTC.

The chain has TRBV7-6 and TRBJ1-4; 8 bases agree with TRBD1. This CDR3 region has 19 residues. The germline V gene has CDR1 SGHVS and CDR2 FNYEAQ. Trimming took 0 bases from V and 0 from J; bases not matched to a gene: 9. In DNA, the CDR3 is TGTGCCAGCAGCTTAGCCCTGCCTGGACAGGGACCAACTAATGAAAAACTGTTTTTT. It codes for CASSLALPGQGPTNEKLFF.

V gene TRBV19 combines with J gene TRBJ2-1; possibly TRBD2 for D (5 bases). Trimming took 9 bases from V and 8 from J, leaving 20 bases between them. CDR3 length: 14 residues. Germline-derived CDR1 and CDR2 are LNHDA and SQIVND (reference sequence). The CDR3, as DNA: TGTGCCAGCACCCCTGGACTCCACGTTGATGAGCAGTTCTTC. It specifies CASTPGLHVDEQFF.

In DNA form, the CDR3 reads TGTGCCAGCAGTAAGGGACTAGCGGGAGGGCCATATGAGCAGTTCTTC. This translates into CASSKGLAGGPYEQFF. V usage is TRBV27 and J usage is TRBJ2-1; 16 bases align to TRBD2. The CDR3 length is 16 residues. Losses at the gene ends were 5 bases for V and 8 bases for J; bases not matched to a gene: 6. The germline V gene encodes CDR1 MNHEY and CDR2 SMNVEV (reference sequence).

The chain joins TRBV27 to TRBJ1-4; 7 bases match TRBD1. The V and J ends lost 7 bases and 7 bases, in that order; junction bases with no gene match: 6. CDR1 and CDR2 (germline): MNHEY, SMNVEV (reference sequence). This CDR3 is 13 amino acids long. Here the CDR3 reads CASKFSGGEKLFF. The CDR3 DNA follows: TGTGCCAGCAAGTTTTCAGGGGGTGAAAAACTGTTTTTT.

The CDR3 here is CASSFGLAGAYEQYF. The CDR3 nucleotides read TGTGCCAGCAGCTTTGGACTAGCGGGGGCCTACGAGCAGTACTTC. V gene TRBV7-2 combines with J gene TRBJ2-7; 13 nucleotides match TRBD2. V lost 3 bases and J lost 2; bases outside the gene matches: 1. The CDR3 extends over 15 amino acids. Germline V lookup: CDR1 SGHTA, CDR2 FQGNSA.

The CDR3 bases are TGTGCCAGCAGCTTACTTACTAGCGGGATCCCAGATACGCAGTATTTT. Its translation: CASSLLTSGIPDTQYF. The gene calls are TRBV7-9 and TRBJ2-3; 10 nucleotides agree with TRBD2. V shed 2 bases, J shed 4 bases, and the junction held 6 bases outside the gene matches. The germline CDR1 and CDR2 sequences are SEHNR and FQNEAQ (reference sequence). The CDR3 sequence is 16 residues long.

CDR3 region: CASRVENTGELFF. The CDR3 DNA follows: TGTGCCAGCAGGGTAGAGAACACCGGGGAGCTGTTTTTT. V usage is TRBV2 and J usage is TRBJ2-2; no clear D. This CDR3 region has 13 residues. Germline CDR1 and CDR2: SNHLY and FYNNEI. Trimming took off 6 bases at V and 1 base at J, with 6 bases between the two ends.